The 10 T cell receptor beta chains in this list originate from one sample, sequenced in a study of blood T cell repertoires in COVID-19. Only in-frame clones appear in the TCRdb table, and some are missing; sequencing was by immunoSEQ multiplex PCR. The sample carries under 65,000 clones, approximately 82% recorded once. The sample was PBMCs or T cells enriched from blood (not recorded which). These receptors all come from a woman aged 45-60 years with acute COVID-19.

A single count supports this clone. The chain recombines TRBV7-9 with TRBJ1-4; tentative D call: TRBD1 (5 bases). Trimming took 5 bases from V and 8 from J, leaving 15 bases between them. The CDR3 runs 14 residues. Germline assignment: CDR1 SEHNR and CDR2 FQNEAQ (reference sequence). The CDR3 coding sequence is TGTGCCAGCAGCGGCGACGGGGGAAAGGAAAAACTGTTTTTT. Its protein is CASSGDGGKEKLFF.

The sample holds a few counts of this clone. The chain carries TRBV12-3 or TRBV12-4 and TRBJ2-7, with a tentative D call TRBD2 (5 bases). The CDR3 length is 13 residues. V was cut by 2 bases and J by 6 bases, with 11 bases left in between. The CDR3 sequence is CASSLTGKGEQYF. The CDR3 nucleotides read TGTGCCAGCAGTTTAACGGGAAAGGGCGAGCAGTACTTC.

The table lists this clone with a few counts. This chain links TRBV5-1 with TRBJ2-5; D is uncertain. V lost 5 bases and J lost 3, with 14 bases in between. Germline CDR1 is SGHRS and CDR2 is YFSETQ. This CDR3 has 14 residues. CDR3 sequence (DNA): TGCGCCAGCAGTGACCCCGGAGTTAAAGAGACCCAGTACTTC. Translating gives CASSDPGVKETQYF.

J is TRBJ2-2 and V is TRBV2; possibly TRBD2 for D (7 bases). The CDR3 is made up of 16 amino acids. V shed 6 bases and J shed 4 bases, with 18 bases lying between them. Germline V gene sequence: CDR1 SNHLY, CDR2 FYNNEI. The CDR3 DNA reads as TGTGCCAGCAGCCCGGAGGCGGGGGCTCTCACCGGGGAGCTGTTTTTT. It yields the protein CASSPEAGALTGELFF. The complete variable domain, with remaining parts taken from reference TRBV2 and TRBJ2-2, reads EPEVTQTPSHQVTQMGQEVILRCVPISNHLYFYWYRQILGQKVEFLVSFYNNEISEKSEIFDDQFSVERPDGSNFTLKIRSTKLEDSAMYFCASSPEAGALTGELFFGEGSRLTVL.

V and J are TRBV11-1 and TRBJ2-7, with 13 positions matching TRBD2. CDR1 is SGHAT and CDR2 is FQDESV in the germline V gene (reference sequence). V gave up 5 bases and J gave up 3 bases; unmatched junction bases: 4. CDR3 length: 15 residues. CDR3 amino acids: CASSPGLAGVYEQYF. CDR3 DNA: TGTGCCAGCAGCCCCGGACTAGCGGGGGTCTACGAGCAGTACTTC.

This rearrangement joins TRBV6-5 to TRBJ2-5; 11 nucleotides agree with TRBD2. Germline V gives CDR1 MNHEY, CDR2 SVGAGI. The trim removed 2 bases at V and 2 bases at J, leaving 1 base unmatched. The CDR3 runs to 15 residues. The DNA for the CDR3 is TGTGCCAGCAGTTACCTAGCGGGGGGACAAGAGACCCAGTACTTC. Translation gives CASSYLAGGQETQYF.

V is TRBV4-1 and J is TRBJ1-1; 7 bases agree with TRBD1. Germline loops: CDR1 MGHRA, CDR2 YSYEKL. The CDR3 is 15 residues long. J was trimmed by 3 bases and V by 4 bases; bases with no gene match: 8. CDR3 protein: CASSPETGRDTEAFF. CDR3 in DNA: TGCGCCAGCAGCCCGGAGACAGGGCGCGACACTGAAGCTTTCTTT.

This clone was observed a single time. The V gene is TRBV15, the J gene TRBJ1-1; D gene uncertain. V was pared by 5 bases and J by 3 bases, with 10 bases between. The CDR3 is 13 residues long. Germline V CDR1 and CDR2: LNHNV, YYDKDF (reference sequence). This CDR3 is CATSPRGDTEAFF. The CDR3 coding sequence is TGTGCCACCAGCCCCCGGGGAGACACTGAAGCTTTCTTT.

The chain couples TRBV19 to TRBJ1-5; D is unclear. Germline V lookup: CDR1 LNHDA, CDR2 SQIVND (reference sequence). This CDR3 is built from 15 residues. The ends were cut back, 4 bases at V and 6 bases at J, with 16 bases in the middle. The CDR3 loop is CASSRRGGSGQPQHF. The CDR3 DNA follows: TGTGCCAGTAGTAGGAGAGGAGGGTCGGGTCAGCCCCAGCATTTT.

The chain joins TRBV27 to TRBJ1-2, with TRBD1 identical over 8 bases. Trimming removed 6 bases from V and 5 bases from J; junction bases left unmatched: 5. The CDR3 totals 13 residues. CDR1 is MNHEY, CDR2 SMNVEV, per germline (reference sequence). DNA of the CDR3: TGTGCCAGCAGAACACAGGGGGGGTATGGCTACACCTTC. Amino acid sequence: CASRTQGGYGYTF.